The rows below give T cell receptor beta chains drawn from one sample of a study of T cell changes during pregnancy in multiple sclerosis. Clones were read by immunoSEQ multiplex PCR, and TCRdb kept only the in-frame ones, dropping some. The table has 70,000 to 95,000 clones, 85% to 95% seen once. Sequenced here: peripheral blood, sampled in the second trimester of pregnancy. The receptors shown here come from a female donor in good health, enrolled as a control in a pregnancy study. The CDR3 runs from the conserved cysteine through the conserved F or W. D genes are given only for firm matches. Only some rows state a clone size, as once, few, many or a class for expanded clones.

d_gene: TRBD1; v_gene: TRBV28; j_gene: TRBJ1-2; abundance: .; CDR3aa: CASSQDRGEGYTF; CDR3nt: TGTGCCAGCAGCCAAGACAGGGGAGAGGGCTACACCTTC
d_gene: TRBD1; v_gene: TRBV27; j_gene: TRBJ1-2; abundance: .; CDR3aa: CASSLTQGATGGYTF; CDR3nt: TGTGCCAGCAGTTTAACCCAGGGGGCTACAGGTGGCTACACCTTC
d_gene: TRBD1; v_gene: TRBV9; j_gene: TRBJ1-4; abundance: .; CDR3aa: CASSYSQGANEKLFF; CDR3nt: TGTGCCAGCAGCTACTCCCAGGGGGCCAATGAAAAACTGTTTTTT
d_gene: TRBD1; v_gene: TRBV6-5; j_gene: TRBJ1-6; abundance: .; CDR3aa: CASSYTGDYSPLHF; CDR3nt: TGTGCCAGCAGTTACACAGGGGATTACTCACCCCTCCACTTT
d_gene: .; v_gene: TRBV7-9; j_gene: TRBJ1-2; abundance: .; CDR3aa: CASSPSYGYTF; CDR3nt: TGTGCCAGCAGCCCCTCCTATGGCTACACCTTC
d_gene: .; v_gene: TRBV4-3; j_gene: TRBJ1-1; abundance: .; CDR3aa: CASSQDTVTENTEAFF; CDR3nt: TGCGCCAGCAGCCAAGATACGGTGACAGAGAACACTGAAGCTTTCTTT
d_gene: TRBD1; v_gene: TRBV9; j_gene: TRBJ2-3; abundance: .; CDR3aa: CASSLEGAEDTQYF; CDR3nt: TGTGCCAGCAGCCTCGAGGGGGCAGAAGATACGCAGTATTTT
d_gene: TRBD1; v_gene: TRBV19; j_gene: TRBJ2-2; abundance: .; CDR3aa: CASSIRRGQGNTGELFF; CDR3nt: TGTGCCAGTAGTATTCGGAGGGGACAGGGAAACACCGGGGAGCTGTTTTTT
d_gene: TRBD1; v_gene: TRBV6-1; j_gene: TRBJ2-2; abundance: .; CDR3aa: CASRAYQGAAGELFF; CDR3nt: TGTGCCAGCAGAGCCTATCAGGGGGCCGCCGGGGAGCTGTTTTTT
d_gene: TRBD1; v_gene: TRBV6-1; j_gene: TRBJ2-1; abundance: few; CDR3aa: CASSERTGEFF; CDR3nt: TGTGCCAGCAGTGAAAGGACAGGGGAGTTCTTC
d_gene: .; v_gene: TRBV14; j_gene: TRBJ2-3; abundance: .; CDR3aa: CASSSMTDTQYF; CDR3nt: TGTGCCAGCAGCTCCATGACAGATACGCAGTATTTT
d_gene: TRBD2; v_gene: TRBV30; j_gene: TRBJ2-6; abundance: once; CDR3aa: CAWSAGASGSSGANVLTF; CDR3nt: TGTGCCTGGAGTGCGGGAGCTAGCGGTAGCTCTGGGGCCAACGTCCTGACTTTC
d_gene: TRBD1; v_gene: TRBV15; j_gene: TRBJ1-2; abundance: .; CDR3aa: CATSPQGQGGLRYGYTF; CDR3nt: TGTGCCACCAGCCCCCAAGGGCAGGGGGGCTTAAGGTATGGCTACACCTTC
d_gene: TRBD1; v_gene: TRBV2; j_gene: TRBJ1-3; abundance: .; CDR3aa: CVLRGGQPSGNTIYF; CDR3nt: TGTGTACTACGGGGGGGACAGCCTTCTGGAAACACCATATATTTT
d_gene: TRBD1; v_gene: TRBV4-3; j_gene: TRBJ1-5; abundance: .; CDR3aa: CASSRTLTGNQPQHF; CDR3nt: TGCGCCAGCAGCCGTACCCTGACAGGGAATCAGCCCCAGCATTTT
d_gene: TRBD2; v_gene: TRBV9; j_gene: TRBJ2-3; abundance: .; CDR3aa: CASSAPTSGGARRDTQYF; CDR3nt: TGTGCCAGCAGCGCCCCGACTAGCGGGGGGGCCCGGCGAGATACGCAGTATTTT
d_gene: TRBD1; v_gene: TRBV25-1; j_gene: TRBJ1-3; abundance: .; CDR3aa: CASSELGTESGNTIYF; CDR3nt: TGTGCCAGCAGTGAATTGGGGACAGAATCTGGAAACACCATATATTTT
d_gene: TRBD2; v_gene: TRBV4-2; j_gene: TRBJ2-1; abundance: .; CDR3aa: CASSQGLGGARNEQFF; CDR3nt: TGTGCCAGCAGCCAAGGACTCGGGGGGGCTCGCAATGAGCAGTTCTTC
d_gene: TRBD1; v_gene: TRBV10-2; j_gene: TRBJ1-2; abundance: .; CDR3aa: CASRAGGFGYTF; CDR3nt: TGCGCCAGCAGAGCAGGGGGTTTCGGCTACACCTTC
d_gene: .; v_gene: TRBV7-8; j_gene: TRBJ1-1; abundance: .; CDR3aa: CASSLNRANTEAFF; CDR3nt: TGTGCCAGCAGCCTAAACAGGGCCAACACTGAAGCTTTCTTT
d_gene: .; v_gene: TRBV5-1; j_gene: TRBJ2-7; abundance: .; CDR3aa: CASSPSLGDSYEQYF; CDR3nt: TGCGCCAGCAGCCCGTCACTCGGGGATAGCTACGAGCAGTACTTC
d_gene: .; v_gene: TRBV6-5; j_gene: TRBJ2-3; abundance: .; CDR3aa: CASSYSTLVADTQYF; CDR3nt: TGTGCCAGCAGTTACTCGACTCTGGTTGCAGATACGCAGTATTTT
d_gene: .; v_gene: TRBV7-7; j_gene: TRBJ2-3; abundance: .; CDR3aa: CASSRGRQADTQYF; CDR3nt: TGTGCTAGCAGTCGCGGGCGGCAGGCAGATACGCAGTATTTT
d_gene: .; v_gene: TRBV9; j_gene: TRBJ1-2; abundance: .; CDR3aa: CASSVEAGTETGVYGYTF; CDR3nt: TGTGCCAGCAGCGTAGAAGCGGGAACGGAAACCGGGGTCTATGGCTACACCTTC
d_gene: TRBD2; v_gene: TRBV6-4; j_gene: TRBJ2-1; abundance: few; CDR3aa: CASSDSTSGGWNEQFF; CDR3nt: TGTGCCAGCAGTGACTCGACTAGCGGGGGGTGGAATGAGCAGTTCTTC
d_gene: .; v_gene: TRBV5-6; j_gene: TRBJ1-2; abundance: .; CDR3aa: CASSGAHQYGYTF; CDR3nt: TGTGCCAGCAGTGGGGCCCATCAGTATGGCTACACCTTC
d_gene: .; v_gene: TRBV5-4; j_gene: TRBJ1-3; abundance: .; CDR3aa: CASTGDNLNTIYF; CDR3nt: TGTGCCAGCACAGGGGACAACTTAAACACCATATATTTT
d_gene: TRBD2; v_gene: TRBV7-9; j_gene: TRBJ2-1; abundance: .; CDR3aa: CASSPGGGSYNEQFF; CDR3nt: TGTGCCAGCAGCCCCGGGGGGGGCTCCTACAATGAGCAGTTCTTC
d_gene: TRBD1; v_gene: TRBV27; j_gene: TRBJ1-5; abundance: .; CDR3aa: CASSLGQGNQPQHF; CDR3nt: TGTGCCAGCAGTTTAGGACAGGGCAATCAGCCCCAGCATTTT
d_gene: TRBD1; v_gene: TRBV2; j_gene: TRBJ2-5; abundance: .; CDR3aa: CASSGRGKETQYF; CDR3nt: TGTGCCAGCAGTGGCAGGGGGAAAGAGACCCAGTACTTC
d_gene: TRBD1; v_gene: TRBV5-6; j_gene: TRBJ2-1; abundance: .; CDR3aa: CASSSYRGIPSYNEQFF; CDR3nt: TGTGCCAGCAGCTCGTACAGGGGCATCCCCTCCTACAATGAGCAGTTCTTC
d_gene: .; v_gene: TRBV27; j_gene: TRBJ1-2; abundance: .; CDR3aa: CASSNRVEWGYTF; CDR3nt: TGTGCCAGCAGTAACAGGGTTGAGTGGGGCTACACCTTC
d_gene: .; v_gene: TRBV28; j_gene: TRBJ1-4; abundance: .; CDR3aa: CASSSVGGEEKLFF; CDR3nt: TGTGCCAGCTCCTCTGTCGGGGGGGAGGAAAAACTGTTTTTT
d_gene: TRBD1; v_gene: TRBV27; j_gene: TRBJ2-7; abundance: .; CDR3aa: CASRRDRGSSYEQYF; CDR3nt: TGTGCCAGCAGAAGAGACAGGGGAAGCTCCTACGAGCAGTACTTC
d_gene: .; v_gene: TRBV5-6; j_gene: TRBJ1-2; abundance: once; CDR3aa: CASSLYVSGGGGYTF; CDR3nt: TGTGCCAGCAGCTTGTACGTTTCCGGGGGAGGTGGCTACACCTTC
d_gene: TRBD1; v_gene: TRBV4-1; j_gene: TRBJ2-5; abundance: .; CDR3aa: CASSLGQGAQETQYF; CDR3nt: TGCGCCAGCAGCCTCGGACAGGGGGCCCAAGAGACCCAGTACTTC
d_gene: .; v_gene: TRBV19; j_gene: TRBJ2-2; abundance: .; CDR3aa: CASGVQGMAGELFF; CDR3nt: TGTGCCAGCGGCGTACAGGGAATGGCCGGGGAGCTGTTTTTT
d_gene: TRBD1; v_gene: TRBV7-2; j_gene: TRBJ2-3; abundance: .; CDR3aa: CASSRRDRSTDTQYF; CDR3nt: TGTGCCAGCAGCCGCCGGGACAGGTCCACAGATACGCAGTATTTT
d_gene: TRBD1; v_gene: TRBV7-8; j_gene: TRBJ1-3; abundance: .; CDR3aa: CASSRTGTGSGNTIYF; CDR3nt: TGTGCCAGCAGCCGGACAGGGACAGGATCTGGAAACACCATATATTTT
d_gene: .; v_gene: TRBV6-5; j_gene: TRBJ1-2; abundance: .; CDR3aa: CASSLGGLGYTF; CDR3nt: TGTGCCAGCAGTTTAGGCGGACTAGGCTACACCTTC
d_gene: .; v_gene: TRBV18; j_gene: TRBJ1-4; abundance: few; CDR3aa: CASLSTETNEKLFF; CDR3nt: TGTGCCAGCTTGTCGACAGAGACTAATGAAAAACTGTTTTTT
d_gene: TRBD1; v_gene: TRBV4-3; j_gene: TRBJ1-1; abundance: .; CDR3aa: CASSVLWDSGQEAFF; CDR3nt: TGCGCCAGCAGCGTCTTATGGGACAGTGGCCAAGAAGCTTTCTTT
d_gene: .; v_gene: TRBV5-1; j_gene: TRBJ1-2; abundance: few; CDR3aa: CASSPGILGSYGYTF; CDR3nt: TGCGCCAGCAGCCCGGGGATTTTGGGCTCCTATGGCTACACCTTC
d_gene: .; v_gene: TRBV4-2; j_gene: TRBJ1-3; abundance: .; CDR3aa: CASSREEGGGSGNTIYF; CDR3nt: TGTGCCAGCAGCCGCGAGGAGGGGGGGGGCTCTGGAAACACCATATATTTT
d_gene: .; v_gene: TRBV27; j_gene: TRBJ2-3; abundance: .; CDR3aa: CASSLTVPGTDTQYF; CDR3nt: TGTGCCAGCAGTTTAACGGTTCCAGGGACAGATACGCAGTATTTT
d_gene: .; v_gene: TRBV7-9; j_gene: TRBJ1-1; abundance: .; CDR3aa: CASSYSGEITEAFF; CDR3nt: TGTGCCAGCAGCTATTCCGGGGAAATCACTGAAGCTTTCTTT
d_gene: .; v_gene: TRBV12-5; j_gene: TRBJ1-2; abundance: .; CDR3aa: CASGEGEPYYGYTF; CDR3nt: TGTGCTAGTGGTGAAGGGGAACCCTACTATGGCTACACCTTC
d_gene: .; v_gene: TRBV7-8; j_gene: TRBJ1-5; abundance: .; CDR3aa: CASSSGGSNQPQHF; CDR3nt: TGTGCCAGCAGCTCTGGGGGCAGCAATCAGCCCCAGCATTTT
d_gene: TRBD1; v_gene: TRBV2; j_gene: TRBJ2-4; abundance: .; CDR3aa: CATQDRGRMDIQYF; CDR3nt: TGTGCCACCCAGGACAGGGGGCGGATGGACATTCAGTACTTC
d_gene: .; v_gene: TRBV28; j_gene: TRBJ2-1; abundance: .; CDR3aa: CASTPGGSYNEQFF; CDR3nt: TGTGCCAGCACCCCCGGGGGTTCCTACAATGAGCAGTTCTTC
d_gene: TRBD2; v_gene: TRBV9; j_gene: TRBJ2-5; abundance: once; CDR3aa: CASSQASGGQETQYF; CDR3nt: TGTGCCAGCAGTCAGGCTAGCGGGGGGCAAGAGACCCAGTACTTC
d_gene: .; v_gene: TRBV21-1; j_gene: TRBJ1-5; abundance: .; CDR3aa: CASSKEGWLGPQHF; CDR3nt: TGTGCCAGCAGCAAAGAGGGGTGGTTAGGGCCCCAGCATTTT
d_gene: .; v_gene: TRBV2; j_gene: TRBJ2-2; abundance: .; CDR3aa: CASSLLAPGELFF; CDR3nt: TGTGCCAGCAGCTTACTAGCCCCCGGGGAGCTGTTTTTT
d_gene: .; v_gene: TRBV7-2; j_gene: TRBJ2-3; abundance: .; CDR3aa: CASSPMGYTDTQYF; CDR3nt: TGTGCCAGCAGCCCCATGGGCTACACAGATACGCAGTATTTT
d_gene: TRBD2; v_gene: TRBV6-6; j_gene: TRBJ2-3; abundance: .; CDR3aa: CASRGTRPTDTQYF; CDR3nt: TGTGCCAGCAGGGGGACTAGGCCCACAGATACGCAGTATTTT
d_gene: TRBD2; v_gene: TRBV6-1; j_gene: TRBJ2-4; abundance: once; CDR3aa: CASSGRQASIQYF; CDR3nt: TGTGCCAGCAGCGGGAGGCAGGCGTCCATTCAGTACTTC
d_gene: .; v_gene: TRBV7-2; j_gene: TRBJ1-4; abundance: .; CDR3aa: CASSLGALNEKLFF; CDR3nt: TGTGCCAGCAGCTTAGGGGCCTTGAATGAAAAACTGTTTTTT
d_gene: .; v_gene: TRBV7-2; j_gene: TRBJ2-7; abundance: .; CDR3aa: CASSFGLAEQYF; CDR3nt: TGTGCCAGCAGCTTCGGGTTAGCCGAGCAGTACTTC
d_gene: .; v_gene: TRBV28; j_gene: TRBJ1-6; abundance: once; CDR3aa: CASSAPRRQVNSPLHF; CDR3nt: TGTGCCAGCAGTGCCCCGAGGAGACAGGTTAATTCACCCCTCCACTTT
d_gene: .; v_gene: TRBV7-2; j_gene: TRBJ1-1; abundance: .; CDR3aa: CASSLKQGGTEAFF; CDR3nt: TGTGCCAGCAGCTTAAAACAGGGCGGCACTGAAGCTTTCTTT